The rows below give T cell receptor beta chains drawn from one sample of a study of post-analysis software for immune sequencing data. TCRdb processed the PCR reads anew with MiXCR; each CDR3 protein has one entry. Of approximately 730,000 distinct CDR3 sequences detected, roughly 30% appear once; the ten largest clones hold 0.55% to 0.65%. The specimen was blood. These receptors were collected from a girl aged 5 to 17 with multiple sclerosis. Both conserved end residues are part of each CDR3. Each record gives: V gene, D gene, J gene, clone size, CDR3 DNA, CDR3 protein. The D gene is left open where the match is weak. Some rows have no size entry. The others give once, few or many, or a class for an expanded clone.

>TRBV27|.|TRBJ2-5|.
TGTGCCAGCAAGGAAAGGGAATGGGAGACCCAGTACTTC
CASKEREWETQYF
>TRBV6-5|.|TRBJ1-2|few
TGTGCCAGCAGTTACTCGGGTGCGGCGGATGGCTACACCTTC
CASSYSGAADGYTF
>TRBV24-1|.|TRBJ2-3|.
TGTGCCACCAGTGGAACAATCGCCACAGATACGCAGTATTTT
CATSGTIATDTQYF
>TRBV18|TRBD2|TRBJ2-3|few
TGTGCCAGCTCACCCCTATTTGCGGGAGACTCAGATACGCAGTATTTT
CASSPLFAGDSDTQYF
>TRBV12-3/TRBV12-4|TRBD1|TRBJ2-3|.
TGTGCCAGCAGACGACAGGGTCTGGATACGCAGTATTTT
CASRRQGLDTQYF
>TRBV10-3|TRBD2|TRBJ2-5|.
TGTGCCATCAGTGAGTCGACGGGGGGGGCGGGTCAAGAGACCCAGTACTTC
CAISESTGGAGQETQYF
>TRBV10-3|.|TRBJ1-2|once
TGTGCCATCAGTGTCGCCTTTACAGGGTTTTATGGCTACACCTTC
CAISVAFTGFYGYTF
>TRBV6-2/TRBV6-3|.|TRBJ2-1|few
TGTGCCAGCAGTTACCTAGTCACTGAGCAGTTCTTC
CASSYLVTEQFF
>TRBV6-1|TRBD2|TRBJ2-3|.
TGTGCCAGCAGCCATACTAGCGGGGGCACAGATACGCAGTATTTT
CASSHTSGGTDTQYF
>TRBV3-1|.|TRBJ2-5|.
TGTGCCAGCAGCCAAGACTGGTCGGACGGGCTGAGGGAGACCCAGTACTTC
CASSQDWSDGLRETQYF